These 10 T cell receptor beta chains were sequenced from one sample in a study of T cells after yellow fever vaccination. One entry per CDR3 protein, called by TCRdb with MiXCR from the 5' RACE reads. Of 90,000 to 130,000 distinct CDR3 sequences in the sample, 8.4% were seen once. This material consisted of CD8+ T cells sorted from PBMCs, taken 45 days after the yellow fever booster vaccination. These receptors came from a man aged 30 to 45 who received the YFV17D yellow fever vaccine.

This clonotype appeared many times. V and J are TRBV6-6 and TRBJ1-1; unclear D gene. Germline V gene sequence: CDR1 MNHNY, CDR2 SVGAGI (reference sequence). The CDR3 is 13 residues long. Between the trimmed V and J ends, which lost 0 bases and 3 bases, there was a span of 5 bases. CDR3 residues: CASSYSQDTEAFF. The CDR3 DNA sequence: TGTGCCAGCAGTTACTCTCAAGACACTGAAGCTTTCTTT.

V is TRBV5-6 and J is TRBJ2-1; no definite D call. V gave up 0 bases and J gave up 8 bases, with 9 bases separating them. Germline values: CDR1 SGHDT, CDR2 YYEEEE. This CDR3 has 13 residues. CDR3 loop: CASSLATPDEQFF. The CDR3 nucleotides read TGTGCCAGCAGCTTGGCAACGCCGGATGAGCAGTTCTTC. Based on the CDR3 plus reference TRBV5-6 and TRBJ2-1, the full variable domain is DAGVTQSPTHLIKTRGQQVTLRCSPKSGHDTVSWYQQALGQGPQFIFQYYEEEERQRGNFPDRFSGHQFPNYSSELNVNALLLGDSALYLCASSLATPDEQFFGPGTRLTVL.

V is TRBV7-6 and J is TRBJ2-1, with TRBD2 matching 8 bases. CDR3 size: 16 residues. Germline loops: CDR1 SGHVS, CDR2 FNYEAQ. Unmatched junction bases numbered 8, after V lost 0 bases and J lost 7 bases. In nucleotides, the CDR3 is TGTGCCAGCAGCTTAGCAACAGCGGGAGTGGAAAATGAGCAGTTCTTC. Translating gives CASSLATAGVENEQFF.

As regards this clonotype: An end of the junction differs from the germline gene, which may be a read error. The CDR3 DNA reads as TGTGCCAACAGCTTAGAGTTCGTGGACGGCACCCCTGAAAAACTGTTTTTT. It translates to CANSLEFVDGTPEKLFF. V usage is TRBV7-6 and J usage is TRBJ1-4, with no clear D. This CDR3 contains 17 residues. Germline lookup yields CDR1 SGHVS and CDR2 FNYEAQ. Supplemented by reference TRBV7-6 and TRBJ1-4, the full variable domain reads GAGVSQSPRYKVTKRGQDVALRCDPISGHVSLYWYRQALGQGPEFLTYFNYEAQQDKSGLPNDRFSAERPEGSISTLTIQRTEQRDSAMYRCANSLEFVDGTPEKLFFGSGTQLSVL.

In its sample, this clonotype was seen many times. V usage is TRBV6-5 and J usage is TRBJ2-3; D gene unclear. The CDR3 is made up of 11 amino acids. Deletions cut 0 bases from V and 11 bases from J, with 6 bases between. The germline V gene has CDR1 MNHEY and CDR2 SVGAGI. CDR3 coding DNA: TGTGCCAGCAGTTACTCGGAAATGCAGTATTTT. Encoded protein: CASSYSEMQYF.

This clonotype was counted at least ten times. V is TRBV7-6 and J is TRBJ1-1; D not resolved. The germline V gene has CDR1 SGHVS and CDR2 FNYEAQ. The CDR3 runs 13 residues. Deletions cut 2 bases from V and 2 bases from J, with 6 bases between. The CDR3 DNA reads TGTGCCAGCAGCTTATCCGGAAACACTGAAGCTTTCTTT. This sequence encodes CASSLSGNTEAFF.

In its sample, this clonotype was seen a few times. The chain links TRBV18 to TRBJ2-1; D is ambiguous. Germline CDR1 reads KGHSH; CDR2 reads LQKENI. Trimming shortened V by 1 base and J by 0 bases, and 10 bases separated the two germline ends. The CDR3 has 16 residues. The CDR3 DNA follows: TGTGCCAGCTCACCACAGGTTTCCCACTCCTACAATGAGCAGTTCTTC. As protein: CASSPQVSHSYNEQFF. The entire variable domain, with the rest obtained from reference TRBV18 and TRBJ2-1, is as follows: NAGVMQNPRHLVRRRGQEARLRCSPMKGHSHVYWYRQLPEEGLKFMVYLQKENIIDESGMPKERFSAEFPKEGPSILRIQQVVRGDSAAYFCASSPQVSHSYNEQFFGPGTRLTVL.

Many counts were recorded for this clonotype. The genes are TRBV20-1 and TRBJ2-3; 14 bases line up with TRBD2. CDR3 length: 18 residues. Germline V CDR1 and CDR2: DFQATT, SNEGSKA (reference sequence). Trimming removed 0 bases from V and 6 bases from J; junction bases left unmatched: 11. The CDR3 DNA reads as TGCAGTGCTAGAGATTATAAAGGGACTAGCGGGAGTGTGGATACGCAGTATTTT. Amino acids: CSARDYKGTSGSVDTQYF.

This clonotype was seen at least ten times. This chain uses TRBV12-3 or TRBV12-4 with TRBJ1-1, with unresolved D. The CDR3 runs to 12 residues. Trimming stripped 3 bases from V and 5 bases from J, with 7 bases between. This CDR3 reads CASSFKGTEAFF. The CDR3 bases are TGTGCCAGCAGTTTCAAGGGTACTGAAGCTTTCTTT.

The table lists this clonotype with many counts. The chain employs TRBV7-9 and TRBJ2-7; D may be TRBD1 (6 bases). This CDR3 has 15 residues. In germline, CDR1 is SEHNR, CDR2 FQNEAQ (reference sequence). Trimming took 6 bases from V and 0 from J, leaving 15 bases between them. The chain's CDR3 is CASRPDQGISYEQYF. The CDR3, as DNA: TGTGCCAGCAGACCGGACCAGGGGATCTCCTACGAGCAGTACTTC.